The 5 T cell receptor beta chains in this list originate from one sample, sequenced in a study of blood T cells in healthy people across ages. PCR was performed a second time for about 7 to 11 cycles using a sample-barcoded 5' primer and a J-beta primer mix. TCRdb reprocessed the 5' RACE reads via MiXCR and lists one record per CDR3 protein. The sample holds about 780,000 distinct CDR3 sequences, about 47% seen once. Sequenced material: blood. The receptors shown here come from a man aged 80 or over in good health.

This sequence joins TRBV10-2 and TRBJ1-2, with D possibly matching TRBD1 (6 bases). Trimming removed 3 bases at V and 4 bases at J, with 9 bases between. CDR1 and CDR2 (germline): WSHSY, SAAADI. This CDR3 region has 13 residues. In DNA, the CDR3 is TGCGCCAGCAGTGATTCGGACAGCTATGGCTACACCTTC. Translated: CASSDSDSYGYTF.

In the case of this clonotype: One end of the junction is discordant with germline, which a read error may explain. V is TRBV7-9 and J is TRBJ2-5, with 10 bases matching TRBD1. CDR3 length: 16 residues. Germline lookup yields CDR1 SEHNR and CDR2 FQNEAQ (reference sequence). The CDR3, as DNA: TGTGCCAGCAGCCCTAGGACAGGGGGTGCACAAGAGACCCGGTACTTC. Translation: CASSPRTGGAQETRYF.

This chain uses TRBV12-3 or TRBV12-4 with TRBJ2-1; possibly TRBD1 for D (6 bases). This CDR3 is 14 amino acids long. Between the trimmed V and J ends, which lost 5 bases and 2 bases, there was a span of 10 bases. In DNA form, the CDR3 reads TGTGCCAGCAGTGTCGGGACACCCTACAATGAGCAGTTCTTC. Translating gives CASSVGTPYNEQFF.

DNA of the CDR3: TGCAGTGCTAGAGATATGACAGGGTACAATGAGCAGTTCTTC. Protein product: CSARDMTGYNEQFF. The chain joins TRBV20-1 to TRBJ2-1, with 7 bases that match TRBD1. CDR1 is DFQATT and CDR2 is SNEGSKA in the germline V gene (reference sequence). CDR3 length: 14 amino acids. J lost 4 bases, V lost 0 bases, and 3 bases had no gene match.

The chain employs TRBV5-1 and TRBJ1-1; D uncertain. Germline CDR1 is SGHRS and CDR2 is YFSETQ. V was trimmed by 4 bases and J by 1 base, leaving 11 bases between them. There are 14 residues in the CDR3. The CDR3 DNA reads as TGCGCCAGCAGCCCCCAGCCTCCGAACACTGAAGCTTTCTTT. Translated: CASSPQPPNTEAFF.